Here is one T cell receptor (beta chain) with its context. Given a much more abundant clone one base away, this may be a read error. There were TCR beta CDR3 regions amplified from RNA transcripts. RT-PCR in the first round (using the HTBI primer set) targeted the TCR CDR3. TCRdb reprocessed the multiplex PCR reads with MiXCR, giving one entry per CDR3 protein. This repertoire shows 450,000 to 700,000 distinct CDR3 sequences, more than 45% found once; its top ten account for roughly 20%. The source of the sample is a study of T cells in Graves' hyperthyroidism and ophthalmopathy. Germline V gene sequence: CDR1 MNHNS, CDR2 SASEGT. The CDR3 sequence is 15 residues long. Germline trimming cut 4 bases from V and 6 bases from J; bases unmatched to any gene: 8.

Sequenced input: peripheral blood or thyroid tissue (not recorded which). This clonotype was obtained from an adult woman with Graves' disease, either hyperthyroidism or ophthalmopathy (not recorded which). The chain is built from TRBV6-1 and TRBJ2-2; TRBD1 matches at 7 bases. CDR3 protein: CASSATGLVAGELFF. For the CDR3, the DNA is TGTGCCAGCAGTGCGACAGGGTTGGTCGCCGGGGAGCTGTTTTTT.